This T cell receptor beta chain was captured by sequencing in a study of CD8+CD57+ T cells in acquired aplastic anemia. Study in general: Sorted cells (CD4+ and CD8+) yielded DNA amounts that averaged 3.2 ug. Study-level findings and limits: Sharing between patients and controls was observed for 25 to 30 CD8+ CDR3 sequences. Significant differences in CD8+ Simpson's diversity were not observed between patients and controls.

The V and J ends lost 6 bases and 12 bases respectively, with 20 bases between them. Per germline, CDR1 SNHLY and CDR2 FYNNEI. The CDR3 spans 13 residues. Profiles of TCR beta VDJ and CDR3 were generated from a genomic DNA template. Each CDR3 protein gets one entry after TCRdb re-called the reads with MiXCR. The table shows about 470,000 distinct CDR3 sequences, with around 33% occurring only once. Those patients picked for sequencing had displayed CD8+CD57+ cell expansion on flow cytometry. Patients had received no therapy at the time of blood sampling. Details on this clonotype: What it binds is not known.

V gene TRBV2 combines with J gene TRBJ1-1, with D unclear. This TCR was sampled from a human donor with aplastic anemia. Sample: sorted CD4+, CD8+, or CD8+CD57+ T cells (not recorded which) from PBMCs. CDR3 amino acids: CASSHEARSQTFF. Here the CDR3 DNA reads TGTGCCAGCAGCCATGAGGCCAGATCGCAGACTTTCTTT.